Following are 31 T cell receptor beta chains from one sample sequenced in a study of cytotoxic CD8 clonotypes in ibrutinib-treated CLL. Assay used: immunoSEQ multiplex PCR; TCRdb lists only in-frame clones, some missing. Among about 300,000 clones listed, 67% were seen once. This specimen consisted of PBMCs, obtained after 36 months of ibrutinib treatment. The receptors derive from a human donor with chronic lymphocytic leukemia.

The chain has TRBV29-1 and TRBJ2-5; D may be TRBD2 (5 bases). Germline values: CDR1 SQVTM, CDR2 ANQGSEA. The CDR3 has 11 residues. CDR3 loop: CSGVRQETQYF. The CDR3 DNA is TGCTCCGGGGTTCGACAAGAGACCCAGTACTTC.

The J gene is TRBJ2-7, the V gene TRBV27; D is unresolved. The CDR3 covers 14 residues. The germline gives CDR1 MNHEY, CDR2 SMNVEV (reference sequence). The ends were cut back, 7 bases at V and 0 bases at J, with 13 bases in the middle. CDR3 amino acids: CASKKELASYEQYF. Here the CDR3 DNA reads TGTGCCAGCAAAAAAGAATTAGCCTCCTACGAGCAGTACTTC.

The chain couples TRBV4-1 to TRBJ2-1, with 8 positions matching TRBD2. This CDR3 has 13 amino acids. CDR1 and CDR2 from the germline V gene are MGHRA and YSYEKL. The V gene end was trimmed by 4 bases and the J gene end by 9 bases; junction bases not matched to a gene: 5. CDR3 DNA: TGCGCCAGCAGCCTTCATCTAGCGGGTGAGCAGTTCTTC. Protein: CASSLHLAGEQFF.

This clone was counted only a few times. The V call is TRBV10-3, the J call TRBJ2-7, with TRBD1 identical over 7 bases. The CDR3 sequence is 12 residues long. The junction had 9 bases not matched to a gene; V was cut back by 10 bases and J by 6 bases. Germline CDR1 and CDR2: ENHRY and SYGVKD. CDR3 loop: CATTGISTEQYF. CDR3 DNA sequence: TGTGCCACGACAGGGATTTCCACCGAGCAGTACTTC.

The V gene is TRBV9, the J gene TRBJ2-5, with 11 bases lining up with TRBD1. V trimming: 0 bases; J trimming: 2 bases; junction bases outside the gene matches: 3. The CDR3 spans 16 residues. Looked up from germline, CDR1 is SGDLS and CDR2 is YYNGEE. CDR3 DNA sequence: TGTGCCAGCAGCGTAGAGGGACAGGGGGGTCAAGAGACCCAGTACTTC. Translation gives CASSVEGQGGQETQYF.

This clone was counted only a few times. V and J are TRBV9 and TRBJ2-7, with 7 positions matching TRBD2. From germline, CDR1 is SGDLS and CDR2 YYNGEE. The CDR3 spans 15 residues. J gave up 5 bases and V 0 bases, and 8 bases lay outside the gene matches. Written as DNA, the CDR3 is TGTGCCAGCAGCGTAGCTCTCCAGCGGGGTCACGAGCAGTACTTC. Its protein is CASSVALQRGHEQYF.

V usage is TRBV9 and J usage is TRBJ2-3; 7 bases line up with TRBD1. The V segment lost 4 bases and the J segment 2 bases; nucleotides outside the gene matches: 7. CDR1 is SGDLS and CDR2 is YYNGEE in the germline V gene. The CDR3 length is 15 residues. The CDR3 sequence: CASSPRDSATDTQYF. The CDR3 region has the DNA TGTGCCAGCAGCCCACGGGACAGTGCCACAGATACGCAGTATTTT.

The rearrangement links TRBV5-1 to TRBJ2-5; tentative D call: TRBD2 (5 bases). Germline lookup yields CDR1 SGHRS and CDR2 YFSETQ. This CDR3 has 15 amino acids. V was shortened by 0 bases and J by 4 bases, with 13 bases between the two germline ends. Here the CDR3 DNA reads TGCGCCAGCAGCTTGGAATACGGGGTTAGAGAGACCCAGTACTTC. Its protein is CASSLEYGVRETQYF.

The chain joins TRBV7-9 to TRBJ1-2, with D hard to call. CDR1 is SEHNR and CDR2 is FQNEAQ in the germline V gene (reference sequence). This CDR3 spans 12 amino acids. The germline V and J ends were trimmed by 4 bases and 4 bases, with 7 bases remaining between them. The CDR3 here is CASSSAFYGYTF. The CDR3 DNA is TGTGCCAGCAGCTCGGCATTCTATGGCTACACCTTC.

This clone showed up just once. This chain joins TRBV11-3 and TRBJ1-5, with TRBD1 identical over 8 bases. Germline CDR1 and CDR2: SGHNT and YENEEA. With V trimmed by 5 bases and J by 2 bases, 5 bases remained unmatched. The CDR3 consists of 15 residues. The CDR3 loop reads CASSHTGGRNQPQHF. CDR3 coding DNA: TGTGCCAGCAGCCATACAGGGGGACGCAATCAGCCCCAGCATTTT.

J is TRBJ2-7 and V is TRBV15, with 8 bases that match TRBD2. With 1 base clipped from V and 4 bases from J, the junction kept 6 bases outside the gene matches. Germline loops: CDR1 LNHNV, CDR2 YYDKDF (reference sequence). The CDR3 loop spans 15 amino acids. As DNA, the CDR3 is TGTGCCACCAGCAGAGTAAGCGGGAGCCGATACGAGCAGTACTTC. Encoded protein: CATSRVSGSRYEQYF.

This chain connects TRBV19 to TRBJ1-1; D gene unclear. V was trimmed by 3 bases and J by 2 bases, leaving 7 bases between them. Germline V gene sequence: CDR1 LNHDA, CDR2 SQIVND (reference sequence). The length of the CDR3 is 13 residues. CDR3 nucleotide sequence: TGTGCCAGTAGTATCCCGCTCAACACTGAAGCTTTCTTT. Translating it yields CASSIPLNTEAFF.

The genes are TRBV29-1 and TRBJ2-2, with D uncertain. The CDR3 spans 13 residues. Between the trimmed V and J ends, which lost 4 bases and 1 base, there was a span of 7 bases. Germline V gives CDR1 SQVTM, CDR2 ANQGSEA. The CDR3 region is CSVVKVNTGELFF. CDR3 bases: TGCAGCGTTGTTAAGGTGAACACCGGGGAGCTGTTTTTT.

V usage is TRBV6-6 and J usage is TRBJ2-7; unclear D gene. Germline CDR1 and CDR2: MNHNY and SVGAGI (reference sequence). The V gene lost 5 bases and the J gene lost 3 bases, with 5 bases spanning the gap. The CDR3 runs 11 residues. The CDR3 protein is CASSHNYEQYF. DNA of the CDR3: TGTGCCAGCAGTCACAACTACGAGCAGTACTTC.

V is TRBV7-6 and J is TRBJ1-5; D possibly corresponds to TRBD1 (6 bases). V lost 2 bases and J lost 3, with 29 bases in between. CDR1 SGHVS and CDR2 FNYEAQ come from the germline V gene. This CDR3 comprises 21 residues. The CDR3 loop reads CASSLSRQVGLSHPFNQPQHF. The DNA of the CDR3 is TGTGCCAGCAGCTTATCGCGACAGGTCGGTTTATCACACCCTTTCAATCAGCCCCAGCATTTT.

This clone turned up a few times. J is TRBJ1-6 and V is TRBV9; D is perhaps TRBD1 (6 bases). In germline, CDR1 is SGDLS, CDR2 YYNGEE. The V gene lost 4 bases and the J gene lost 0 bases, with 14 bases spanning the gap. This CDR3 contains 17 residues. CDR3 DNA sequence: TGTGCCAGCAGCTACGGGACATTGAGCTCCTATAATTCACCCCTCCACTTT. Translating gives CASSYGTLSSYNSPLHF.

This rearrangement joins TRBV19 to TRBJ2-7, with TRBD2 matching 8 bases. Germline CDR1 and CDR2: LNHDA and SQIVND (reference sequence). The CDR3 spans 15 residues. Trimming cost V 6 bases and J 5 bases; bases outside gene matches: 12. The CDR3 reads CASSLAGTSPDEQYF. In DNA form, the CDR3 reads TGTGCCAGTAGCCTAGCCGGGACTAGTCCGGACGAGCAGTACTTC.

This chain joins TRBV2 and TRBJ2-4; D not certain. With 2 bases removed from V and 2 bases from J, the gap between germline ends came to 10 bases. In germline, CDR1 is SNHLY, CDR2 FYNNEI. The CDR3 extends over 15 amino acids. CDR3 bases: TGTGCCAGCAGTGAATTGGAAGTTCCCAAAAACATTCAGTACTTC. This gives the protein CASSELEVPKNIQYF.

V usage is TRBV25-1 and J usage is TRBJ2-3; possible D gene TRBD1, 5 bases. Per the germline V gene, CDR1 is MGHDK and CDR2 is SYGVNS. The CDR3 extends over 14 amino acids. V was cut by 1 base and J by 4 bases, with 9 bases left in between. The CDR3 region has the DNA TGTGCCAGCAGTGAATCCTCAGGGTCAGATACGCAGTATTTT. Residues: CASSESSGSDTQYF.

J is TRBJ1-2 and V is TRBV10-3; TRBD1 aligns across 7 bases. The CDR3 covers 13 residues. The ends lost 5 bases at V and 4 bases at J; junction bases unmatched: 4. Germline CDR1 reads ENHRY; CDR2 reads SYGVKD. The CDR3 DNA reads as TGTGCCATCAGTCTCGGGACAGTCTATGGCTACACCTTC. It is translated as CAISLGTVYGYTF.

V is TRBV19 and J is TRBJ1-2; 9 bases line up with TRBD1. The J segment lost 6 bases and the V segment lost 5 bases, leaving 13 bases of the junction unmatched. This CDR3 has 16 amino acids. Per germline, CDR1 LNHDA and CDR2 SQIVND (reference sequence). CDR3 in DNA: TGTGCCAGTAGTTTTACCGGGACAGGGAAAGGGGATGGCTACACCTTC. Its protein is CASSFTGTGKGDGYTF.

This chain connects TRBV6-6 to TRBJ2-7; D tentatively reads TRBD1 or TRBD2 (5 bases each). Trimming stripped 4 bases from V and 5 bases from J, with 18 bases between. CDR1 MNHNY and CDR2 SVGAGI come from the germline V gene (reference sequence). The CDR3 runs 15 residues. Here the CDR3 reads CASSWANLGVDEQYF. CDR3 in DNA: TGTGCCAGCAGTTGGGCAAATTTGGGGGTGGACGAGCAGTACTTC.

This clone has a handful of counts. The J gene is TRBJ1-2, the V gene TRBV4-1; tentative D call: TRBD1 (6 bases). The CDR3 sequence is 15 residues long. In germline, CDR1 is MGHRA, CDR2 YSYEKL. V was pared by 4 bases and J by 4 bases, with 16 bases between. CDR3 in DNA: TGCGCCAGCAGCCCACCAGGGGATATTCTCTATGGCTACACCTTC. Its translation is CASSPPGDILYGYTF.

This clone was found a few times. The chain carries TRBV6-1 and TRBJ2-1; D gene uncertain. The CDR3 is made up of 12 amino acids. The germline V gene encodes CDR1 MNHNS and CDR2 SASEGT. Trimming pared 2 bases from V and 5 bases from J, leaving 4 bases between. CDR3 sequence reads: CASSEQDNEQFF. The CDR3 DNA follows: TGTGCCAGCAGTGAACAGGACAATGAGCAGTTCTTC.

The gene calls are TRBV19 and TRBJ1-2; the match to TRBD1 covers 7 bases. The CDR3 has 17 amino acids. Losses at the gene ends were 3 bases for V and 2 bases for J; bases not matched to a gene: 12. The V gene's germline CDR1 is LNHDA and CDR2 SQIVND (reference sequence). The CDR3 region is CASSIPLTGDRNYGYTF. DNA of the CDR3: TGTGCCAGTAGTATTCCACTAACAGGGGATCGGAACTATGGCTACACCTTC.

The chain's CDR3 is CASSLVTGTGELFF. The CDR3 nucleotides are TGTGCCAGCAGCTTAGTCACTGGGACCGGGGAGCTGTTTTTT. This chain connects TRBV11-3 to TRBJ2-2; D is unresolved. Trimming removed 1 base at V and 5 bases at J, with 8 bases between. This CDR3 region has 14 residues. Germline V gives CDR1 SGHNT, CDR2 YENEEA.

The V gene is TRBV5-4, the J gene TRBJ2-7; TRBD2 matches 8 bases. The J segment lost 4 bases and the V segment lost 0 bases, leaving 3 bases of the junction unmatched. Germline V gene lookup returns CDR1 SGHNT and CDR2 YYREEE (reference sequence). CDR3 length: 14 residues. The CDR3 region has the DNA TGTGCCAGCAGCTTGGGTAGCGGGGTATACGAGCAGTACTTC. It yields the protein CASSLGSGVYEQYF.

This clone was found a few times. This chain joins TRBV7-8 and TRBJ2-1, with D unresolved. Germline-derived CDR1 and CDR2 are SGHVS and FQNEAQ. Trimming took off 5 bases at V and 8 bases at J, with 7 bases between the two ends. The CDR3 spans 11 residues. The DNA for the CDR3 is TGTGCCAGCAGCGACCCCTATGAGCAGTTCTTC. Protein sequence: CASSDPYEQFF.

The chain joins TRBV7-9 to TRBJ1-3; D perhaps matches TRBD1 (5 bases). Germline CDR1 reads SEHNR; CDR2 reads FQNEAQ (reference sequence). With 5 bases removed from V and 0 bases from J, the gap between germline ends came to 11 bases. CDR3 length: 15 residues. CDR3 in amino acids: CASSPDRYSGNTIYF. The CDR3, as DNA: TGTGCCAGCAGCCCCGACAGATACTCTGGAAACACCATATATTTT.

The rearrangement links TRBV5-1 to TRBJ1-1; no clear D. Between the trimmed V and J ends, which lost 0 bases and 4 bases, there was a span of 7 bases. CDR1 is SGHRS, CDR2 YFSETQ, per germline. There are 13 residues in the CDR3. CDR3 loop: CASSLAPTTEAFF. Here the CDR3 DNA reads TGCGCCAGCAGCTTGGCCCCCACCACTGAAGCTTTCTTT.

This clone was counted a few times. The chain joins TRBV6-6 to TRBJ1-5; TRBD1 is a possible D gene (6 bases). The germline V and J ends were trimmed by 7 bases and 3 bases, with 13 bases remaining between them. This CDR3 is built from 14 residues. CDR1 is MNHNY, CDR2 SVGAGI, per germline (reference sequence). CDR3 amino acids: CASTIGQINQPQHF. CDR3 DNA sequence: TGTGCCAGCACTATTGGACAGATCAATCAGCCCCAGCATTTT.